These T cell receptor beta chains were read from a single sample in a study of blood T cell repertoires in COVID-19. Measured with immunoSEQ multiplex PCR; TCRdb has only the in-frame clones, and not every one. There are over 250,000 clones in the sample; around 87% occur only once, and approximately 2.5% lies in the top ten. Sequencing was done on a sample of PBMCs or T cells enriched from blood (not recorded which). These receptors originate from a woman aged 18-29 years who had recovered from COVID-19. Both conserved end residues are part of each CDR3. The D gene is left open where the match is weak. For some rows the clone size is stated as once, few or many, or as a class when expanded; others skip it.

j_call: TRBJ1-4; d_call: TRBD1; v_call: TRBV6-5; cdr3_length: 14; clone_size: .; cdr3_aa: CASKRQGTNEKLFF; cdr3_nt: TGTGCCAGCAAAAGACAGGGAACTAATGAAAAACTGTTTTTT
j_call: TRBJ1-4; d_call: .; v_call: TRBV5-4; cdr3_length: 14; clone_size: .; cdr3_aa: CASSLRGAAEKLFF; cdr3_nt: TGTGCCAGCAGCTTGCGGGGGGCTGCTGAAAAACTGTTTTTT
j_call: TRBJ1-1; d_call: .; v_call: TRBV27; cdr3_length: 15; clone_size: .; cdr3_aa: CASSLLAGVNTEAFF; cdr3_nt: TGTGCCAGCAGTTTATTAGCGGGAGTAAACACTGAAGCTTTCTTT
j_call: TRBJ1-5; d_call: .; v_call: TRBV19; cdr3_length: 13; clone_size: .; cdr3_aa: CASSSRVNQPQHF; cdr3_nt: TGTGCCAGTAGTAGCAGGGTGAATCAGCCCCAGCATTTT
j_call: TRBJ2-7; d_call: TRBD1; v_call: TRBV5-1; cdr3_length: 14; clone_size: .; cdr3_aa: CASSAETGEYEQYF; cdr3_nt: TGCGCCAGCAGCGCAGAGACAGGGGAGTACGAGCAGTACTTC
j_call: TRBJ1-4; d_call: .; v_call: TRBV21-1; cdr3_length: 18; clone_size: .; cdr3_aa: CASSKEDYRGERYEKLFF; cdr3_nt: TGTGCCAGCAGCAAAGAGGACTATCGGGGGGAGAGGTATGAAAAACTGTTTTTT
j_call: TRBJ1-4; d_call: .; v_call: TRBV30; cdr3_length: 12; clone_size: few; cdr3_aa: CAWAAVREKLFF; cdr3_nt: TGTGCCTGGGCTGCGGTGCGGGAAAAACTGTTTTTT
j_call: TRBJ1-1; d_call: TRBD1; v_call: TRBV30; cdr3_length: 15; clone_size: once; cdr3_aa: CAWSSHRGPDTEAFF; cdr3_nt: TGTGCCTGGAGTTCGCACAGGGGGCCGGACACTGAAGCTTTCTTT
j_call: TRBJ2-7; d_call: .; v_call: TRBV25-1; cdr3_length: 12; clone_size: .; cdr3_aa: CASREDSYEQYF; cdr3_nt: TGTGCCAGCAGGGAGGACTCCTACGAGCAGTACTTC
j_call: TRBJ1-2; d_call: .; v_call: TRBV29-1; cdr3_length: 13; clone_size: .; cdr3_aa: CSVDTASGDGYTF; cdr3_nt: TGCAGCGTTGACACGGCAAGCGGGGATGGCTACACCTTC
j_call: TRBJ1-1; d_call: .; v_call: TRBV15; cdr3_length: 14; clone_size: .; cdr3_aa: CATSRVIAVTEAFF; cdr3_nt: TGTGCCACCAGCAGAGTAATAGCGGTGACTGAAGCTTTCTTT
j_call: TRBJ1-1; d_call: TRBD1; v_call: TRBV3-1/TRBV3-2; cdr3_length: 15; clone_size: .; cdr3_aa: CASSQDFTGGRVAFF; cdr3_nt: TGTGCCAGCAGCCAAGATTTCACAGGGGGCAGGGTGGCTTTCTTT
j_call: TRBJ2-7; d_call: .; v_call: TRBV20-1; cdr3_length: 17; clone_size: .; cdr3_aa: CSASNSVLGRGFHEQYF; cdr3_nt: TGCAGTGCTAGTAACTCAGTTCTAGGCCGGGGGTTCCACGAGCAGTACTTC
j_call: TRBJ2-5; d_call: .; v_call: TRBV3-1/TRBV3-2; cdr3_length: 14; clone_size: .; cdr3_aa: CASSPRDTGETQYF; cdr3_nt: TGTGCCAGCAGCCCACGGGACACCGGGGAGACCCAGTACTTC
j_call: TRBJ1-4; d_call: .; v_call: TRBV7-7; cdr3_length: 16; clone_size: .; cdr3_aa: CASSFKQVSTNEKLFF; cdr3_nt: TGTGCTAGCAGCTTTAAACAGGTCTCAACTAATGAAAAACTGTTTTTT
j_call: TRBJ2-3; d_call: .; v_call: TRBV18; cdr3_length: 16; clone_size: .; cdr3_aa: CASSPIPGQRGDTQYF; cdr3_nt: TGTGCCAGCTCACCAATCCCGGGACAAAGGGGAGATACGCAGTATTTT
j_call: TRBJ1-1; d_call: TRBD1; v_call: TRBV11-2; cdr3_length: 17; clone_size: .; cdr3_aa: CASSLSGTGSLNTEAFF; cdr3_nt: TGTGCCAGCAGCTTATCCGGGACAGGGAGCTTGAACACTGAAGCTTTCTTT
j_call: TRBJ2-6; d_call: .; v_call: TRBV7-2; cdr3_length: 18; clone_size: .; cdr3_aa: CASSVWPGVTSGANVLTF; cdr3_nt: TGTGCCAGCAGCGTTTGGCCGGGGGTAACCTCTGGGGCCAACGTCCTGACTTTC
j_call: TRBJ2-1; d_call: TRBD1; v_call: TRBV5-1; cdr3_length: 15; clone_size: .; cdr3_aa: CASRWPGTGDNEQFF; cdr3_nt: TGCGCCAGCAGGTGGCCGGGGACAGGAGACAATGAGCAGTTCTTC
j_call: TRBJ1-6; d_call: .; v_call: TRBV7-8; cdr3_length: 12; clone_size: .; cdr3_aa: CASSPREGPLHF; cdr3_nt: TGTGCCAGCAGCCCACGGGAGGGGCCCCTCCACTTT
j_call: TRBJ1-3; d_call: .; v_call: TRBV3-1/TRBV3-2; cdr3_length: 16; clone_size: .; cdr3_aa: CASSQASGGSGNTIYF; cdr3_nt: TGTGCCAGCAGCCAAGCCTCCGGGGGCTCTGGAAACACCATATATTTT
j_call: TRBJ1-1; d_call: .; v_call: TRBV29-1; cdr3_length: 12; clone_size: .; cdr3_aa: CSVRQQNTEAFF; cdr3_nt: TGCAGCGTCCGACAGCAGAACACTGAAGCTTTCTTT
j_call: TRBJ2-5; d_call: TRBD2; v_call: TRBV7-6; cdr3_length: 15; clone_size: .; cdr3_aa: CASSTLSGGGETQYF; cdr3_nt: TGTGCCAGCAGCACACTTAGCGGGGGGGGAGAGACCCAGTACTTC
j_call: TRBJ1-5; d_call: .; v_call: TRBV10-1; cdr3_length: 16; clone_size: once; cdr3_aa: CASSESLGALGQPQHF; cdr3_nt: TGCGCCAGCAGTGAGTCGTTGGGGGCGCTGGGTCAGCCCCAGCATTTT
j_call: TRBJ1-2; d_call: TRBD1; v_call: TRBV6-5; cdr3_length: 15; clone_size: .; cdr3_aa: CASSSHRGANYGYTF; cdr3_nt: TGTGCCAGCAGTTCCCACAGGGGAGCTAACTATGGCTACACCTTC
j_call: TRBJ1-1; d_call: TRBD1; v_call: TRBV28; cdr3_length: 14; clone_size: .; cdr3_aa: CASTTGTVVTEAFF; cdr3_nt: TGTGCCAGCACAACCGGGACAGTGGTGACTGAAGCTTTCTTT
j_call: TRBJ2-5; d_call: TRBD2; v_call: TRBV5-1; cdr3_length: 15; clone_size: .; cdr3_aa: CASSLDGRAQETQYF; cdr3_nt: TGCGCCAGCAGCTTGGACGGGAGGGCACAAGAGACCCAGTACTTC